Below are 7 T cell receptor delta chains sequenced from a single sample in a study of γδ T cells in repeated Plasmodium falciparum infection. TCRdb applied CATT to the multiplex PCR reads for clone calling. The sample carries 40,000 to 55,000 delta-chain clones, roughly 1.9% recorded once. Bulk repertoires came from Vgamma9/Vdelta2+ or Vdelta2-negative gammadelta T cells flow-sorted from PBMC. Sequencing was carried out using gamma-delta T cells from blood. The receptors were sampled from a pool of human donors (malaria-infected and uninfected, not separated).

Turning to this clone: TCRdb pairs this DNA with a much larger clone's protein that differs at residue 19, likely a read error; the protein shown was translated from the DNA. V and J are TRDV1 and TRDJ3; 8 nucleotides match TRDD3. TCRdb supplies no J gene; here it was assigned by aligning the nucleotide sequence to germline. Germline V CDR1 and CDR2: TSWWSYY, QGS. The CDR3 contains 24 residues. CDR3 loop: CALGEPVLQTGGQINSWDARQMFF. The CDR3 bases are TGTGCTCTTGGGGAACCGGTCCTTCAAACTGGGGGCCAGATCAACTCCTGGGACGCCCGACAGATGTTTTTC.

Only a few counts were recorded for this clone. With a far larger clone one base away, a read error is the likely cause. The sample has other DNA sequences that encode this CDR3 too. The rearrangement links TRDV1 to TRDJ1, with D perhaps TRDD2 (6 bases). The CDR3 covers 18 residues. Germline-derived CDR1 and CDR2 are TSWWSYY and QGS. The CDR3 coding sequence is TGTGCTCTTGGGGAACACGTATCCTACCCTTGGCCCACCGATAAGCTCATCTTT. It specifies CALGEHVSYPWPTDKLIF.

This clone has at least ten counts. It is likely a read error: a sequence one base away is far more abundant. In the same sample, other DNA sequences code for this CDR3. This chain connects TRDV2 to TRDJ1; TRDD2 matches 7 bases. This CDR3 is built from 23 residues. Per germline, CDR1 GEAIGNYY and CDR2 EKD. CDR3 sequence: CACDMVGFLPNLPAGAYTDKLIF. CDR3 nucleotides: TGTGCCTGCGACATGGTCGGATTCCTCCCAAACCTTCCTGCTGGAGCGTACACCGATAAACTCATCTTT.

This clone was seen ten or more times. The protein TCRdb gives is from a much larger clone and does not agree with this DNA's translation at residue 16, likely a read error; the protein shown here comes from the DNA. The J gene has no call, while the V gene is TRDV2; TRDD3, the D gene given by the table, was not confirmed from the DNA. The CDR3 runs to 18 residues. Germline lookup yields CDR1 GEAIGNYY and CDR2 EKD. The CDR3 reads CACDTLSTGEQYTDKIIF. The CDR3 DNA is TGTGCCTGTGACACCCTAAGTACTGGGGAACAGTACACCGATAAAATCATCTTT.

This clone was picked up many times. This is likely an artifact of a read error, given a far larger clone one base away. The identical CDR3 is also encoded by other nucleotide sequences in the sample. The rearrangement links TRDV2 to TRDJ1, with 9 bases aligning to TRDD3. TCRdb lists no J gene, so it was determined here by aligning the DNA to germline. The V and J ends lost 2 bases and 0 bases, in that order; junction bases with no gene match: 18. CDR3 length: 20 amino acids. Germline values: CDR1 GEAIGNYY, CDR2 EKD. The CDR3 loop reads CACDRLLGDSLDRHTDKLIF. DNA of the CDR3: TGTGCCTGTGACAGACTGCTGGGGGATTCGCTAGACCGGCACACCGATAAACTCATCTTT.

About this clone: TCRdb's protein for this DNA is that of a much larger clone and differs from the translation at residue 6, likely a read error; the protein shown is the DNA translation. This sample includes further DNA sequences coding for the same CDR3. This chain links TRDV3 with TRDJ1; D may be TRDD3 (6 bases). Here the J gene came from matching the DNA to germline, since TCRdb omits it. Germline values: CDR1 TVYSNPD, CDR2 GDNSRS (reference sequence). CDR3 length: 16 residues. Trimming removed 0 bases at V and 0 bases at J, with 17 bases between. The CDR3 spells CAFRRRGSAYTDKLIF. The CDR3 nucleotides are TGTGCCTTTAGACGGAGGGGGAGCGCGTACACCGATAAACTCATCTTT.

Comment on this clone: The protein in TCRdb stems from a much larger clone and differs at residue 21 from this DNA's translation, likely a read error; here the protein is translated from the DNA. The CDR3 reads CACDMVGFLPNLPAGAYTDKFIF. As DNA, the CDR3 is TGTGCCTGTGACATGGTCGGATTCCTCCCAAACCTTCCTGCTGGAGCGTACACCGATAAATTCATCTTT. The J segment was not called; the V segment is TRDV2; the table assigns TRDD3, which was not confirmed against the DNA. The germline V gene has CDR1 GEAIGNYY and CDR2 EKD. The CDR3 extends over 23 amino acids.